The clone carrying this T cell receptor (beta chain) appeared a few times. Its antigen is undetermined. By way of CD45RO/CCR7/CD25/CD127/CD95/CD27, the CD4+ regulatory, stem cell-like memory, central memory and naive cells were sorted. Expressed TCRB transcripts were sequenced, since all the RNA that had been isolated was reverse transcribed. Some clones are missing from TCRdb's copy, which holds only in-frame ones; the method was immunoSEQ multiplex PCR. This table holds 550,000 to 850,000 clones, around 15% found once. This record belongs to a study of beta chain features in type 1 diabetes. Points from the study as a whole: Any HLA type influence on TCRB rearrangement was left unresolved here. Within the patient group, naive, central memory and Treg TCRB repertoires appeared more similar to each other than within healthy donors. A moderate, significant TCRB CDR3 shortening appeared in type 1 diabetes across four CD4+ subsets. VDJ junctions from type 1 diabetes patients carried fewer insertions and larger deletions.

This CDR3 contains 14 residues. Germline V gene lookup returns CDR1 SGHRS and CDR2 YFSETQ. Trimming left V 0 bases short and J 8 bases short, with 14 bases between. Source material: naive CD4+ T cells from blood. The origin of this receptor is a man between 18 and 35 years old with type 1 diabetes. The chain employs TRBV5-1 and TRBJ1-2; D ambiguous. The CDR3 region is CASSLDAGLKGYTF. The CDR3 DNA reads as TGCGCCAGCAGCTTGGATGCGGGCCTCAAAGGCTACACCTTC.